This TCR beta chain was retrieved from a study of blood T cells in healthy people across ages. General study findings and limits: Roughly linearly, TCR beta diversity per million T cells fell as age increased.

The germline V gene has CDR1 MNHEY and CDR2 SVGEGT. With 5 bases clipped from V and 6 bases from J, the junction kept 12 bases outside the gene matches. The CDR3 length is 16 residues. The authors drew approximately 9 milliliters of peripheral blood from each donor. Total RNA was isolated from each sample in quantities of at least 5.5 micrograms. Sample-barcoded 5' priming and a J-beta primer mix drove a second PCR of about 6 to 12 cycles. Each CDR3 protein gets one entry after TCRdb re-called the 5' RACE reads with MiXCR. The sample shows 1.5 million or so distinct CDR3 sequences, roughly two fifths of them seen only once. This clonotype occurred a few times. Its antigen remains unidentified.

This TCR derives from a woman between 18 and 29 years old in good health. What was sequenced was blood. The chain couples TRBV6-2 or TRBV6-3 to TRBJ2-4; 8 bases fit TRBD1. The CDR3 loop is CASSPLPRQGRNIQYF. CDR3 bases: TGTGCCAGCAGTCCTTTGCCCCGACAGGGGAGAAACATTCAGTACTTC.